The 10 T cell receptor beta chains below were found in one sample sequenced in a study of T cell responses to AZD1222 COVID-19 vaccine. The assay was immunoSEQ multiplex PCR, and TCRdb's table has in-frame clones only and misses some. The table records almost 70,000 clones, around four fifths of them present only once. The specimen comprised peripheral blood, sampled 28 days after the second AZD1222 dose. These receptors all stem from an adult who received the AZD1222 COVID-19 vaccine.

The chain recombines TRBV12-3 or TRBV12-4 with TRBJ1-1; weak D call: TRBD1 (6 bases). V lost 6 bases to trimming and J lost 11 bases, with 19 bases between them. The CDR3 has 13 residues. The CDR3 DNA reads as TGTGCCAGCAGCCGAACACAGGCCACAGGGGCTTTCTTT. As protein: CASSRTQATGAFF.

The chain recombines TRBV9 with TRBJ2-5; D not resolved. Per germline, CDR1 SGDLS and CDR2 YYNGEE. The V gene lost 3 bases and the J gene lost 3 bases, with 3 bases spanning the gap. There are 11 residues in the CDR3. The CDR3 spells CASSGEETQYF. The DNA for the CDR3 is TGTGCCAGCAGCGGAGAAGAGACCCAGTACTTC.

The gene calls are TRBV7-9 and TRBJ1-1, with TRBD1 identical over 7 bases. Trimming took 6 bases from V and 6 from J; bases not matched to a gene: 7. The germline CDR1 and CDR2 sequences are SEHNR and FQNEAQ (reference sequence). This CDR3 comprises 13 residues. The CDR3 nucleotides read TGTGCCAGCAGTCCACAGGGGAGGGCTGAAGCTTTCTTT. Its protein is CASSPQGRAEAFF. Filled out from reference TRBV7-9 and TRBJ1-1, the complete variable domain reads DTGVSQNPRHKITKRGQNVTFRCDPISEHNRLYWYRQTLGQGPEFLTYFQNEAQLEKSRLLSDRFSAERPKGSFSTLEIQRTEQGDSAMYLCASSPQGRAEAFFGQGTRLTVV.

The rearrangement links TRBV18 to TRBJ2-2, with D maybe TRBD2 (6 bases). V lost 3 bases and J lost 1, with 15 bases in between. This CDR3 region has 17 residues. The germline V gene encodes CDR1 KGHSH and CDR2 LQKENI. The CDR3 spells CASSPYRLRENTGELFF. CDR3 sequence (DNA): TGTGCCAGCTCACCCTACCGCCTGCGGGAGAACACCGGGGAGCTGTTTTTT.

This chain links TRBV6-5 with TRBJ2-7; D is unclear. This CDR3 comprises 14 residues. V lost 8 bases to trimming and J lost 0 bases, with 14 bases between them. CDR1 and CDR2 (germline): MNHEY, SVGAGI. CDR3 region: CASQTRHLSYEQYF. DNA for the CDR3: TGTGCCAGCCAGACACGCCACCTCTCCTACGAGCAGTACTTC.

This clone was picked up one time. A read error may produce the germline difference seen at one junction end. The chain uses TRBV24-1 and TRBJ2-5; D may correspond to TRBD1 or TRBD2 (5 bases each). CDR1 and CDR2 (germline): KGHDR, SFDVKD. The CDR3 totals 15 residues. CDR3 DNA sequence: TGTGCCACCAGTGAGGGGGACGGGGTTCAAGAGGCCCAGTACTTC. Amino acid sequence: CATSEGDGVQEAQYF.

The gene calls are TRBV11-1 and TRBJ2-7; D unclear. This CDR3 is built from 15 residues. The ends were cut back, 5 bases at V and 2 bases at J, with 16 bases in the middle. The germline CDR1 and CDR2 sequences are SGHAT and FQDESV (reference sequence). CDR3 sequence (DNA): TGTGCCAGCAGCCTTCATCTGGCCAGTACCTACGAGCAGTACTTC. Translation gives CASSLHLASTYEQYF.

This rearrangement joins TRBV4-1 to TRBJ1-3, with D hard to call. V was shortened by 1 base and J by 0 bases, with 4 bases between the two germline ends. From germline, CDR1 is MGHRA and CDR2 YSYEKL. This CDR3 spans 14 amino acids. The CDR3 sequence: CASSQVYSGNTIYF. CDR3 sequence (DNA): TGCGCCAGCAGCCAAGTTTACTCTGGAAACACCATATATTTT.

DNA for the CDR3: TGCGCCAGCAGCGTTGACAGGACCCCGCAGTTCTTC. Its protein is CASSVDRTPQFF. V gene TRBV10-2 combines with J gene TRBJ2-1, with D perhaps TRBD1 (6 bases). Between the trimmed V and J ends, which lost 6 bases and 12 bases, there was a span of 15 bases. Germline values: CDR1 WSHSY, CDR2 SAAADI. The CDR3 sequence is 12 residues long.

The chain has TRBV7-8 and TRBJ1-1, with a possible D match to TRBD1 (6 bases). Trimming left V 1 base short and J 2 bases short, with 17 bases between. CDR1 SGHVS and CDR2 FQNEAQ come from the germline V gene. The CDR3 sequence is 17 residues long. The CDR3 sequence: CASSLGWRQGINTEAFF. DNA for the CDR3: TGTGCCAGCAGCTTAGGATGGCGGCAGGGGATTAACACTGAAGCTTTCTTT.